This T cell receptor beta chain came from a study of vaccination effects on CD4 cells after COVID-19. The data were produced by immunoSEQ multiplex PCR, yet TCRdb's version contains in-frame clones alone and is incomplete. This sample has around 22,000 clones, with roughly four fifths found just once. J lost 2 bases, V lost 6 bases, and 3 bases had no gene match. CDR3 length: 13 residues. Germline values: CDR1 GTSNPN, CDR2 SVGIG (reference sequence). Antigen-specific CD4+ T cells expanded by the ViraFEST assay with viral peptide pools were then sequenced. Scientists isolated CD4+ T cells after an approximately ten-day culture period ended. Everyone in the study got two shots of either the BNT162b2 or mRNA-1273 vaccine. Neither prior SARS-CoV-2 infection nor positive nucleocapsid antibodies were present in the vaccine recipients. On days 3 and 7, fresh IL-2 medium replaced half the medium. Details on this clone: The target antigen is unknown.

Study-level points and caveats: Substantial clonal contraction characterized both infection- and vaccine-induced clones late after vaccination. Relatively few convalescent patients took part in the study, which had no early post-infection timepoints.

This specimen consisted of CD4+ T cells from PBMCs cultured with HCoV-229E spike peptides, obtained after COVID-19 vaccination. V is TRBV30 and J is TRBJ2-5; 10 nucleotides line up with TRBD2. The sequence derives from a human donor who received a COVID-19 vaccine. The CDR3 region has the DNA TGTGCCTGCAGCGGGGGGGATCAAGAGACCCAGTACTTC. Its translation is CACSGGDQETQYF. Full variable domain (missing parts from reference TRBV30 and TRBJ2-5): SQTIHQWPATLVQPVGSPLSLECTVEGTSNPNLYWYRQAAGRGLQLLFYSVGIGQISSEVPQNLSASRPQDRQFILSSKKLLLSDSGFYLCACSGGDQETQYFGPGTRLLVL.